This T cell receptor beta chain stems from a study of T cell clonality in common variable immunodeficiency. Germline values: CDR1 SGHTA, CDR2 FQGNSA. The CDR3 has 15 residues. V lost 1 base and J lost 2, with 8 bases in between. The table came from immunoSEQ multiplex PCR; TCRdb's copy has only in-frame clones and leaves some out. The sample has around 50,000 clones, none seen only once; the top ten hold 1.8%. This clone turned up a few times. What it recognizes is unknown. The read stops 3 residues short of the end of the CDR3; the missing end is completed from the germline J gene. Overall study findings and caveats: Fewer TCRbeta clones were shared among CVID subjects than controls. What drives increased CVID clonality needs T cell subpopulation sequencing. In common variable immunodeficiency, TCR beta chains reportedly carried fewer deletions and N-nucleotide insertions. TCRbeta clonality was increased in CVID versus healthy controls.

The chain uses TRBV7-2 and TRBJ2-2; D not certain. Input material: peripheral blood mononuclear cells. This clonotype originated in a person aged 18 to 70 in good health. The part of the CDR3 DNA that was read is TGTGCCAGCAGCTTAGTTTCCGGTAACACCGGGGAG. This codes for CASSLVSGNTGE. The whole CDR3 protein reads CASSLVSGNTGELFF. The entire variable domain, with the rest obtained from reference TRBV7-2 and TRBJ2-2, is as follows: GAGVSQSPSNKVTEKGKDVELRCDPISGHTALYWYRQSLGQGLEFLIYFQGNSAPDKSGLPSDRFSAERTGGSVSTLTIQRTQQEDSAVYLCASSLVSGNTGELFFGEGSRLTVL.